This T cell receptor beta chain was profiled in a study of Graves' ophthalmopathy and Graves' hyperthyroidism. Study-level findings and limits: Most thyroid-expanded clonotypes exceeding 0.001 frequency were also found in blood.

PBMCs were obtained from 10 ml of fresh peripheral blood. This clonotype was observed a handful of times. Its antigen is still unknown. Scientists amplified the TCR beta CDR3 regions from RNA transcripts. RT-PCR was first run with HTBI primers, then multiplex PCR in a second round. TCRdb reprocessed the multiplex PCR reads with MiXCR, giving one entry per CDR3 protein. The sample comprises 200,000 to 250,000 distinct CDR3 sequences, about a fifth of which are singletons, and approximately 39% rests with the top ten. The sample consisted of peripheral blood. The TCR comes from a woman in her fifties or sixties with Graves' ophthalmopathy.

This chain's CDR3 is CASSFSQSNEKLFF. CDR3 coding DNA: TGCGCCAGCAGCTTCTCACAGTCTAATGAAAAACTGTTTTTT. The gene calls are TRBV5-1 and TRBJ1-4; no reliable D call. Germline CDR1 SGHRS, CDR2 YFSETQ. The CDR3 extends over 14 amino acids. V was cut by 2 bases and J by 3 bases, with 8 bases left in between.